The 23 T cell receptor beta chains below come from one sample, sequenced in a study of OX40 agonist ivuxolimab in advanced cancers. Using immunoSEQ multiplex PCR, the repertoire was profiled, and TCRdb retains in-frame clones only, with some absent. The sample records fewer than 8,500 clones, about nine tenths being singletons. The material sequenced was CD4+ or CD8+ T cells sorted from blood, taken in a trial of the OX40 agonist ivuxolimab. The source is an adult with an advanced solid tumor such as melanoma, head and neck, liver or kidney cancer.

The chain uses TRBV18 and TRBJ2-7; D is unresolved. V dropped 0 bases and J dropped 1 base, with 1 base sitting between them. CDR3 size: 12 residues. In germline, CDR1 is KGHSH, CDR2 LQKENI. In DNA form, the CDR3 reads TGTGCCAGCTCACCACCTTCCTACGAGCAGTACTTC. Translation gives CASSPPSYEQYF.

The V and J genes are TRBV20-1 and TRBJ2-3; D not resolved. Per the germline V gene, CDR1 is DFQATT and CDR2 is SNEGSKA (reference sequence). V gave up 6 bases and J gave up 6 bases, with 10 bases separating them. The CDR3 contains 11 residues. CDR3 protein: CSAGPMDTQYF. The DNA of the CDR3 is TGCAGTGCCGGGCCCATGGATACGCAGTATTTT.

The rearrangement uses TRBV7-9 and TRBJ1-1; tentatively, D is TRBD1 (5 bases). Trimming shortened V by 5 bases and J by 4 bases, and 11 bases separated the two germline ends. The CDR3 has 13 residues. Germline V gene data show CDR1 as SEHNR and CDR2 as FQNEAQ (reference sequence). For the CDR3, the DNA is TGTGCCAGCAGCCCACGCCAGGGCACTGAAGCTTTCTTT. Amino acid sequence: CASSPRQGTEAFF.

This clone was found a few times. CDR3: CASSQDHSNYGYTF. The CDR3 bases are TGCGCCAGCAGCCAAGATCACAGTAACTATGGCTACACCTTC. J is TRBJ1-2 and V is TRBV4-3; D is unclear. Trimming removed 0 bases from V and 1 base from J, with 6 bases in between. CDR3 size: 14 residues. From germline, CDR1 is LGHNA and CDR2 YSLEER.

This clone was seen more than once but under ten times. The J gene is TRBJ1-5, the V gene TRBV4-2; D gene ambiguous. Germline V gene data show CDR1 as LGHNA and CDR2 as YNFKEQ. The V end lost 0 bases, the J end lost 5 bases, and 11 bases lay between the germline ends. The CDR3 covers 15 residues. The CDR3 coding sequence is TGTGCCAGCAGCCAAGATTCGGGCCGTGATCAGCCCCAGCATTTT. Translated: CASSQDSGRDQPQHF.

The V and J genes are TRBV19 and TRBJ1-5, with D uncertain. Trimming stripped 5 bases from V and 3 bases from J, with 8 bases between. The CDR3 totals 13 residues. Germline CDR1 is LNHDA and CDR2 is SQIVND (reference sequence). The CDR3 loop reads CASSAGLNQPQHF. The CDR3 nucleotides are TGTGCCAGTAGTGCAGGACTCAATCAGCCCCAGCATTTT.

The chain couples TRBV28 to TRBJ2-5, with 15 bases that match TRBD2. Germline V lookup: CDR1 MDHEN, CDR2 SYDVKM. The junction had 1 base not matched to a gene; V was cut back by 3 bases and J by 2 bases. The CDR3 contains 16 residues. CDR3 residues: CASSLGLAGGQETQYF. The DNA of the CDR3 is TGTGCCAGCAGTTTGGGACTAGCGGGAGGACAAGAGACCCAGTACTTC.

This clone has a single count. The rearrangement uses TRBV27 and TRBJ2-2, with a possible D match to TRBD1 (5 bases). Trimming left V 6 bases short and J 5 bases short, with 10 bases between. The germline CDR1 and CDR2 sequences are MNHEY and SMNVEV (reference sequence). The CDR3 contains 13 residues. DNA of the CDR3: TGTGCCAGCAGGGCAGGGCAAACCGGGGAGCTGTTTTTT. It translates to CASRAGQTGELFF.

This clone was recorded once. This chain joins TRBV18 and TRBJ1-6; D gene unclear. V shed 4 bases and J shed 7 bases, with 5 bases lying between them. CDR3 size: 12 residues. CDR1 is KGHSH, CDR2 LQKENI, per germline. CDR3 nucleotide sequence: TGTGCCAGCTCACTTGCCAATTCACCCCTCCACTTT. It yields the protein CASSLANSPLHF.

The V call is TRBV2, the J call TRBJ1-2; D is undetermined. Germline V gene lookup returns CDR1 SNHLY and CDR2 FYNNEI. The V and J ends lost 3 bases and 1 base respectively, with 6 bases between them. The CDR3 length is 13 residues. Here the CDR3 reads CASSEDGNYGYTF. For the CDR3, the DNA is TGTGCCAGCAGTGAGGACGGTAACTATGGCTACACCTTC.

The rearrangement links TRBV30 to TRBJ1-2, with D perhaps matching TRBD1 (5 bases). Germline V CDR1 and CDR2: GTSNPN, SVGIG (reference sequence). Trimming took 8 bases from V and 1 from J, leaving 14 bases between them. This CDR3 has 13 amino acids. The CDR3 protein is CAAKGDRNYGYTF. In nucleotides, the CDR3 is TGTGCCGCTAAAGGGGACCGTAACTATGGCTACACCTTC. Full variable domain (outside the CDR3, taken from reference TRBV30 and TRBJ1-2): SQTIHQWPATLVQPVGSPLSLECTVEGTSNPNLYWYRQAAGRGLQLLFYSVGIGQISSEVPQNLSASRPQDRQFILSSKKLLLSDSGFYLCAAKGDRNYGYTFGSGTRLTVV.

CDR3 nucleotides: TGTGCCAGCAGCTGGGGATACACTGAAGCTTTCTTT. It translates to CASSWGYTEAFF. The chain uses TRBV6-5 and TRBJ1-1; D call uncertain. The CDR3 has 12 residues. Trimming took off 6 bases at V and 3 bases at J, with 8 bases between the two ends. Germline V gene lookup returns CDR1 MNHEY and CDR2 SVGAGI.

This clone was counted a single time. J is TRBJ2-1 and V is TRBV30; 11 nucleotides align to TRBD2. V lost 0 bases and J lost 10; bases outside the gene matches: 14. This CDR3 comprises 17 residues. Germline V CDR1 and CDR2: GTSNPN, SVGIG (reference sequence). The CDR3 region has the DNA TGTGCCTGGAGTGTACAGGTTAGCGGGAGGGCCGTAGGAGAGCAGTTCTTC. Residues: CAWSVQVSGRAVGEQFF.

This clone has just a few counts. This rearrangement joins TRBV28 to TRBJ1-5; 7 bases are shared with TRBD1. V was clipped by 3 bases and J by 6 bases; unmatched bases: 5. This CDR3 has 14 amino acids. Germline assignment: CDR1 MDHEN and CDR2 SYDVKM. The CDR3 nucleotides read TGTGCCAGCAGTTTCCAGACAGGGACTCAGCCCCAGCATTTT. Its translation: CASSFQTGTQPQHF.

The chain has TRBV5-4 and TRBJ2-3, with 9 bases identical to TRBD2. CDR1 and CDR2 from the germline V gene are SGHNT and YYREEE (reference sequence). The CDR3 spans 17 residues. V gave up 4 bases and J gave up 0 bases; unmatched junction bases: 9. CDR3 DNA sequence: TGTGCCAGCAGCCCAGGGACTAGCCGGTCGAGCACAGATACGCAGTATTTT. It codes for CASSPGTSRSSTDTQYF.

CDR3 in amino acids: CASSLGQLGQFF. In DNA form, the CDR3 reads TGTGCCAGCAGCTTGGGACAGCTTGGCCAGTTCTTC. The chain joins TRBV5-6 to TRBJ2-1, with D perhaps TRBD1 (5 bases). V was cut by 0 bases and J by 13 bases, with 11 bases left in between. Looked up from germline, CDR1 is SGHDT and CDR2 is YYEEEE. The CDR3 is made up of 12 amino acids.

CDR3: CASSFRLAGPYEQYF. CDR3 nucleotides: TGTGCCAGCAGTTTTCGACTAGCGGGCCCCTACGAGCAGTACTTC. This rearrangement joins TRBV6-5 to TRBJ2-7; TRBD2 matches 10 bases. The germline CDR1 and CDR2 sequences are MNHEY and SVGAGI. V dropped 4 bases and J dropped 2; count of bases not matched to a gene: 5. The CDR3 consists of 15 residues.

The chain is built from TRBV6-5 and TRBJ1-1, with D maybe TRBD1 (5 bases). The CDR3 loop spans 14 amino acids. V gave up 5 bases and J gave up 3 bases, with 13 bases separating them. CDR1 MNHEY and CDR2 SVGAGI come from the germline V gene. As DNA, the CDR3 is TGTGCCAGCAGTACGGGACGAAGGCACACTGAAGCTTTCTTT. It specifies CASSTGRRHTEAFF.

For this clone: Relative to the germline gene, one junction end is altered; a read error may explain this. The chain carries TRBV5-5 and TRBJ1-2; no firm D call. CDR3 length equals 12 residues. Germline-derived CDR1 and CDR2 are SGHKS and YYEKEE (reference sequence). The CDR3 DNA sequence: TGCGCCAGCAGCCAAGCGGGCTATGGCTACACCTTC. Translation gives CASSQAGYGYTF. The full variable domain, in which reference TRBV5-5 and TRBJ1-2 provide the parts outside the CDR3, is DAGVTQSPTHLIKTRGQQVTLRCSPISGHKSVSWYQQVLGQGPQFIFQYYEKEERGRGNFPDRFSARQFPNYSSELNVNALLLGDSALYLCASSQAGYGYTFGSGTRLTVV.

J is TRBJ2-2 and V is TRBV7-9; D is tentatively TRBD1 or TRBD2 (5 bases each). The V end was cut by 5 bases, the J end by 5 bases, with 18 bases between. CDR1 is SEHNR, CDR2 FQNEAQ, per germline (reference sequence). The CDR3 has 16 residues. The CDR3, as DNA: TGTGCCAGCAGCGAGGGAGTAGGGGCCGGGACCGGGGAGCTGTTTTTT. Translation: CASSEGVGAGTGELFF.

This clone was seen more than once but under ten times. This specimen includes other DNA sequences encoding the same CDR3. This rearrangement joins TRBV19 to TRBJ2-1; D is perhaps TRBD1 (5 bases). The V gene's germline CDR1 is LNHDA and CDR2 SQIVND (reference sequence). Trimming shortened V by 4 bases and J by 15 bases, and 16 bases separated the two germline ends. The CDR3 has 12 residues. This CDR3 is CASSTPTGRPFF. Written as DNA, the CDR3 is TGTGCCAGTAGTACCCCTACAGGACGCCCGTTCTTC.

The chain has TRBV27 and TRBJ2-1; a weak D match, TRBD2 (5 bases). CDR1 MNHEY and CDR2 SMNVEV come from the germline V gene (reference sequence). CDR3 length: 17 amino acids. The germline V and J ends were trimmed by 3 bases and 4 bases, with 19 bases remaining between them. The CDR3 is CASSLSYPGGFYNEQFF. The CDR3 DNA sequence: TGTGCCAGCAGTTTGTCTTATCCCGGAGGTTTTTACAATGAGCAGTTCTTC.

This clone was seen once. The chain uses TRBV6-1 and TRBJ2-7; D is ambiguous. In germline, CDR1 is MNHNS, CDR2 SASEGT. V was trimmed by 10 bases and J by 2 bases, leaving 15 bases between them. The CDR3 is made up of 13 amino acids. CDR3 nucleotide sequence: TGTGCCACCATTCGGCCCGCTCCCTACGAGCAGTACTTC. Protein product: CATIRPAPYEQYF.